Listed below are T cell receptor beta chains from one sample, sequenced in a study of cytomegalovirus exposure and HLA in healthy donors. Libraries were prepared by immunoSEQ multiplex PCR; TCRdb keeps only in-frame clonotypes and omits some of them. The table has about 120,000 clones, approximately 80% seen once. Sequenced: PBMCs. The receptor set was obtained from a woman aged 18-30 years in good health and CMV-seronegative. The CDR3 runs from the conserved cysteine through the conserved F or W. The order of the fields is clone size, V gene, D gene, J gene, CDR3 protein, CDR3 DNA. A D gene is named only where the DNA matches it firmly. Some rows have no size entry. The others give once, few or many, or a class for an expanded clone.

NA,TRBV7-9,NA,TRBJ2-1,CASSPRGGFNEQFF,TGTGCCAGCAGCCCAAGAGGCGGGTTCAATGAGCAGTTCTTC
NA,TRBV5-1,TRBD2,TRBJ2-5,CASSWGLAGLVETQYF,TGCGCCAGCAGCTGGGGACTAGCGGGCCTCGTAGAGACCCAGTACTTC
NA,TRBV9,NA,TRBJ2-2,CASSRGGTSRAGELFF,TGTGCCAGCAGCCGTGGGGGGACCTCTCGGGCCGGGGAGCTGTTTTTT
NA,TRBV19,TRBD2,TRBJ2-1,CASGEPGLAGGYEQFF,TGTGCCAGTGGGGAACCGGGACTAGCGGGGGGATATGAGCAGTTCTTC
NA,TRBV5-1,TRBD1,TRBJ1-3,CASSFSQGASGNTIYF,TGCGCCAGCAGTTTCTCTCAGGGGGCGAGTGGAAACACCATATATTTT
NA,TRBV6-5,NA,TRBJ2-1,CASSYSDGKGDEQFF,TGTGCCAGCAGTTACTCCGACGGTAAGGGGGATGAGCAGTTCTTC
NA,TRBV5-1,NA,TRBJ1-5,CASSESGGNQPQHF,TGCGCCAGCAGCGAGAGCGGGGGCAATCAGCCCCAGCATTTT
NA,TRBV7-3,TRBD2,TRBJ2-5,CASSLGLAGGQETQYF,TGTGCCAGCAGCCTGGGACTAGCGGGGGGCCAAGAGACCCAGTACTTC
NA,TRBV15,NA,TRBJ2-3,CATSRDYRGGDTQYF,TGTGCCACCAGCAGAGATTACAGGGGGGGAGATACGCAGTATTTT
few,TRBV6-5,NA,TRBJ2-3,CASSYSNRGSGDTQYF,TGTGCCAGCAGTTACTCGAATAGGGGGTCTGGAGATACGCAGTATTTT
NA,TRBV5-4,TRBD1,TRBJ1-4,CASSAGVGTGNEKLFF,TGTGCCAGCAGCGCTGGGGTAGGGACAGGGAATGAAAAACTGTTTTTT
NA,TRBV7-2,TRBD2,TRBJ2-1,CASSFLSGNVDEQFF,TGTGCCAGCAGCTTTCTTAGCGGGAACGTTGATGAGCAGTTCTTC
once,TRBV30,NA,TRBJ1-5,CAWSPGGSQPQHF,TGTGCCTGGAGTCCTGGGGGGAGTCAGCCCCAGCATTTT
NA,TRBV5-1,TRBD2,TRBJ2-2,CASSYGLAGESNTGELFF,TGCGCCAGCAGCTACGGACTAGCGGGAGAATCGAACACCGGGGAGCTGTTTTTT
NA,TRBV14,NA,TRBJ2-3,CASSLGQISTDTQYF,TGTGCCAGCAGCCTGGGGCAGATTTCCACAGATACGCAGTATTTT
once,TRBV5-1,NA,TRBJ2-2,CASSSGQTGIGELFF,TGCGCCAGCAGCAGTGGACAGACCGGTATCGGGGAGCTGTTTTTT
few,TRBV5-4,NA,TRBJ1-1,CASSLDSGTEAFF,TGTGCCAGCAGCTTGGATTCAGGGACTGAAGCTTTCTTT
NA,TRBV18,NA,TRBJ1-1,CASSPTYTEAFF,TGTGCCAGCTCGCCTACGTATACTGAAGCTTTCTTT
few,TRBV18,NA,TRBJ2-5,CASSSGQPQETQYF,TGTGCCAGCTCAAGCGGACAGCCACAAGAGACCCAGTACTTC
NA,TRBV10-2,NA,TRBJ2-7,CASSLTALYEQYF,TGCGCCAGCAGTTTAACCGCACTGTACGAGCAGTACTTC
NA,TRBV29-1,NA,TRBJ2-2,CSAWRGFTGELFF,TGCAGCGCCTGGAGGGGCTTCACCGGGGAGCTGTTTTTT
NA,TRBV18,TRBD1,TRBJ1-5,CASSETGVQPQHF,TGTGCCAGCTCGGAGACAGGGGTTCAGCCCCAGCATTTT
NA,TRBV5-1,TRBD2,TRBJ2-3,CASSLWGGDTDTQYF,TGCGCCAGCAGCTTGTGGGGGGGGGACACAGATACGCAGTATTTT
NA,TRBV13,NA,TRBJ2-7,CASSGGQLLYEQYF,TGTGCCTCCAGTGGCGGACAACTCCTCTACGAGCAGTACTTC
NA,TRBV4-2,TRBD2,TRBJ2-5,CASSTRTRPISKETQYF,TGTGCCAGCAGCACTAGGACTAGACCCATTTCCAAAGAGACCCAGTACTTC
NA,TRBV7-2,NA,TRBJ2-2,CASSLDRNTGELFF,TGTGCCAGCAGCTTGGACAGGAACACCGGGGAGCTGTTTTTT
NA,TRBV5-4,TRBD1,TRBJ1-2,CASSRSPQGDLVNYGYTF,TGTGCCAGCAGCCGATCGCCACAGGGGGACCTGGTTAACTATGGCTACACCTTC
NA,TRBV7-9,TRBD1,TRBJ1-6,CASSTGDNSPLHF,TGTGCCAGCAGCACAGGGGATAATTCACCCCTCCACTTT
once,TRBV7-9,NA,TRBJ2-5,CASSLPGQQETQYF,TGTGCCAGCAGCTTACCAGGACAGCAAGAGACCCAGTACTTC
NA,TRBV30,NA,TRBJ1-1,CAWRGYSGSGWTEAFF,TGTGCCTGGAGAGGCTACTCGGGGTCGGGTTGGACTGAAGCTTTCTTT
NA,TRBV7-2,NA,TRBJ2-7,CASSFNRGYEQYF,TGTGCCAGCAGCTTCAATCGGGGTTACGAGCAGTACTTC
few,TRBV7-9,NA,TRBJ1-1,CASSAEAAVNTEAFF,TGTGCCAGCAGCGCGGAGGCGGCGGTGAACACTGAAGCTTTCTTT
NA,TRBV7-2,NA,TRBJ2-4,CASSLGVFDIQYF,TGTGCCAGCAGCTTAGGAGTGTTCGACATTCAGTACTTC
NA,TRBV6-6,NA,TRBJ1-3,CASNRTPRASGNTIYF,TGTGCCAGCAATCGAACCCCCAGGGCCTCTGGAAACACCATATATTTT
NA,TRBV5-1,NA,TRBJ2-3,CASSSRDTDTQYF,TGCGCCAGCAGCTCCCGCGACACAGATACGCAGTATTTT
NA,TRBV27,NA,TRBJ2-3,CASSLFYRGDAQYF,TGTGCCAGCAGTTTATTCTACCGGGGAGATGCGCAGTATTTT
NA,TRBV6-5,TRBD1,TRBJ2-6,CASSRDSSGANVLTF,TGTGCCAGCAGTAGGGACAGCTCTGGGGCCAACGTCCTGACTTTC
NA,TRBV5-4,TRBD2,TRBJ2-7,CASSLAGGIYEQYF,TGTGCCAGCAGCTTGGCCGGGGGGATCTACGAGCAGTACTTC
NA,TRBV6-1,NA,TRBJ1-5,CASTERGYQPQHF,TGTGCCAGCACCGAACGCGGATATCAGCCCCAGCATTTT
NA,TRBV13,TRBD2,TRBJ2-7,CASSLGREGQYF,TGTGCCAGCAGCTTAGGCCGGGAGGGGCAGTACTTC
NA,TRBV5-1,TRBD1,TRBJ1-2,CASSLTGGWGYGYTF,TGCGCCAGCAGCTTAACAGGGGGATGGGGCTATGGCTACACCTTC